The 6 T cell receptor beta chains presented below share a single source sample, sequenced in a study of CD8 T cells in Susac syndrome (dated by TCRdb to between 2017 and 2020). Library creation used the immunoSEQ multiplex PCR assay. RNA was extracted with the RNeasy kit and 0.5 to 1 ug was reverse transcribed using random hexamers. TCRdb redid the processing of the public reads, applying fastp at Q25 and MiXCR, and retained in-frame beta chains. For every CDR3 protein sequence, its rows merge into one entry that carries the most common genes and DNA. The sample records approximately 100,000 distinct CDR3 sequences, about nine tenths of which are singletons. The ten most abundant clones make up about 0.15% of the sample. Sequenced sample: CD4+ T cells from PBMCs. The source is a human donor in good health.

The chain employs TRBV7-3 and TRBJ2-2, with D hard to call. The V gene lost 5 bases and the J gene lost 6 bases, with 13 bases spanning the gap. Per germline, CDR1 SGHTA and CDR2 FQGTGA. This CDR3 contains 14 residues. In DNA form, the CDR3 reads TGTGCCAGCAGCCAACATGGGCAGGCCGGGGAGCTGTTTTTT. This translates into CASSQHGQAGELFF.

The chain joins TRBV12-3 or TRBV12-4 to TRBJ2-5, with 7 bases that match TRBD1. This CDR3 is 16 amino acids long. V shed 3 bases and J 2 bases; nucleotides not matched to a gene: 9. As DNA, the CDR3 is TGTGCCAGCAGTTTGGGGCTACAGGGGCAACAAGAGACCCAGTACTTC. As protein: CASSLGLQGQQETQYF.

This rearrangement joins TRBV7-9 to TRBJ1-6; D is possibly TRBD1 (5 bases). The CDR3 runs 15 residues. V lost 5 bases and J 8 bases, leaving 16 bases between the germline ends. Germline values: CDR1 SEHNR, CDR2 FQNEAQ (reference sequence). The CDR3 region is CASSVHRDVDSPLHF. CDR3 in DNA: TGTGCCAGCAGCGTACACCGGGACGTAGATTCACCCCTCCACTTT.

V is TRBV7-6 and J is TRBJ2-6; possibly TRBD1 for D (6 bases). Germline values: CDR1 SGHVS, CDR2 FNYEAQ. The ends were cut back, 5 bases at V and 3 bases at J, with 11 bases in the middle. The CDR3 extends over 15 amino acids. CDR3 DNA sequence: TGTGCCAGCAGCCTTGGACAGCTTGGGGCCAACGTCCTGACTTTC. Protein product: CASSLGQLGANVLTF.

The chain links TRBV6-5 to TRBJ2-1, with TRBD2 matching over 7 bases. Losses at the gene ends were 8 bases for V and 9 bases for J; bases not matched to a gene: 10. CDR1 is MNHEY, CDR2 SVGAGI, per germline. The CDR3 covers 13 residues. CDR3 sequence reads: CASSLGGSGEQFF. In DNA form, the CDR3 reads TGTGCCAGCTCACTGGGGGGGTCGGGTGAGCAGTTCTTC.

V usage is TRBV7-6 and J usage is TRBJ1-1; D gene unclear. Trimming stripped 1 base from V and 5 bases from J, with 11 bases between. Germline CDR1 and CDR2: SGHVS and FNYEAQ. CDR3 length: 14 amino acids. CDR3 sequence (DNA): TGTGCCAGCAGCTTAGACGTGGGGTCGACTGAAGCTTTCTTT. Translated, it gives CASSLDVGSTEAFF.